The rows below give T cell receptor beta chains drawn from one sample of a study of blood T cell repertoires in COVID-19. Assay: immunoSEQ multiplex PCR; the TCRdb copy retains only in-frame clones and omits some. The table records roughly 70,000 clones, 86% of them present only once. The sample comprised peripheral blood. Receptors originate from a man in his 70s with active COVID-19. Each CDR3 is given with its conserved first and last residue. The D gene is left open where the match is weak. Rows give clone size only sometimes, using once, few, many, or a class for an expanded clone.

len,abundance,v_gene,j_gene,d_gene,CDR3aa,CDR3nt
16,-,TRBV6-5,TRBJ1-5,-,CASSFRDTSPNQPQHF,TGTGCCAGCAGTTTCCGGGACACCTCCCCCAATCAGCCCCAGCATTTT
16,-,TRBV7-8,TRBJ1-2,TRBD1,CASSWGQGRGRYGYTF,TGTGCCAGCAGCTGGGGACAGGGCAGGGGCCGGTATGGCTACACCTTC
15,-,TRBV27,TRBJ2-7,TRBD2,CASSGGLAGVWEQYF,TGTGCCAGCAGTGGCGGACTAGCGGGAGTCTGGGAGCAGTACTTC
14,-,TRBV5-6,TRBJ2-1,TRBD2,CASSRTSGSDEQFF,TGTGCCAGCAGCAGGACTAGCGGGAGTGATGAGCAGTTCTTC
11,-,TRBV5-1,TRBJ2-1,-,CASSSNNEQFF,TGCGCCAGCAGCTCCAACAATGAGCAGTTCTTC
13,-,TRBV2,TRBJ2-1,-,CASSVGEWLEQFF,TGTGCCAGCAGTGTCGGGGAGTGGCTTGAGCAGTTCTTC
16,-,TRBV7-3,TRBJ2-1,TRBD2,CASSLTGGASGGEQFF,TGTGCCAGCAGCTTAACGGGCGGGGCTAGCGGAGGCGAGCAGTTCTTC
15,few,TRBV30,TRBJ1-5,-,CAWRLAGQSNQPQHF,TGTGCCTGGAGGCTCGCAGGGCAGAGCAATCAGCCCCAGCATTTT
17,once,TRBV19,TRBJ2-5,TRBD2,CASSAPTSGRAQETQYF,TGTGCCAGTAGTGCCCCGACTAGCGGGAGGGCGCAAGAGACCCAGTACTTC
20,-,TRBV3-1/TRBV3-2,TRBJ2-6,TRBD2,CASSQDLGSGRSTGANVLTF,TGTGCCAGCAGCCAAGATTTGGGTAGCGGGAGGTCTACCGGGGCCAACGTCCTGACTTTC
15,once,TRBV7-9,TRBJ1-5,-,CASSLAASSNQPQHF,TGTGCCAGCAGCTTAGCGGCATCTAGCAATCAGCCCCAGCATTTT
14,-,TRBV9,TRBJ2-3,-,CASSVVADTDTQYF,TGTGCCAGCAGCGTAGTGGCCGACACAGATACGCAGTATTTT
12,-,TRBV18,TRBJ2-3,-,CASSTTTDTQYF,TGTGCCAGCTCCACAACCACAGATACGCAGTATTTT
15,-,TRBV6-5,TRBJ2-1,TRBD2,CASRASGRSYNEQFF,TGTGCCAGCAGGGCCAGCGGGAGGAGCTACAATGAGCAGTTCTTC
13,-,TRBV30,TRBJ2-3,TRBD2,CAWSVRRREPQYF,TGTGCCTGGAGTGTACGGCGGCGGGAGCCGCAGTATTTT
13,-,TRBV19,TRBJ2-5,-,CASSIGLQETQYF,TGTGCCAGTAGTATAGGACTTCAAGAGACCCAGTACTTC
10,-,TRBV29-1,TRBJ1-2,-,CSVGRPGYTF,TGCAGCGTTGGCAGGCCTGGCTACACCTTC
12,-,TRBV28,TRBJ2-7,-,CASSAQTYEQYF,TGTGCCAGCAGTGCCCAGACCTACGAGCAGTACTTC
12,once,TRBV30,TRBJ1-3,-,CAWSSAGNTIYF,TGTGCCTGGAGTTCTGCTGGAAACACCATATATTTT
12,-,TRBV5-6,TRBJ2-1,-,CASSWGGGEQFF,TGTGCCAGCAGCTGGGGTGGAGGTGAGCAGTTCTTC
15,-,TRBV6-1,TRBJ2-7,TRBD2,CASSEWGLPSYEQYF,TGTGCCAGCAGTGAATGGGGACTACCCTCCTACGAGCAGTACTTC
13,-,TRBV3-1/TRBV3-2,TRBJ1-5,-,CASSQRTDQPQHF,TGTGCCAGCAGCCAGAGGACAGATCAGCCCCAGCATTTT
14,-,TRBV7-9,TRBJ1-2,-,CASSGGGQAYGYTF,TGTGCCAGCAGCGGCGGGGGGCAGGCGTATGGCTACACCTTC
14,-,TRBV9,TRBJ2-2,-,CASSVDMGSGELFF,TGTGCCAGCAGCGTGGACATGGGATCGGGGGAGCTGTTTTTT
12,-,TRBV28,TRBJ2-1,-,CASSFPGRGQFF,TGTGCCAGCAGTTTCCCGGGCAGGGGGCAGTTCTTC
19,-,TRBV5-1,TRBJ2-3,TRBD1,CASSLATGGWLAGSDTQYF,TGCGCCAGCAGCTTAGCAACAGGGGGCTGGCTAGCAGGATCAGATACGCAGTATTTT
19,-,TRBV7-9,TRBJ2-1,TRBD2,CASSWGRLAGAWGSNEQFF,TGTGCCAGCAGCTGGGGCCGACTAGCGGGAGCTTGGGGTAGCAATGAGCAGTTCTTC
14,-,TRBV30,TRBJ2-7,-,CAWSGDGISYEQYF,TGTGCCTGGAGTGGCGACGGGATTAGCTACGAGCAGTACTTC
16,-,TRBV11-2,TRBJ1-1,TRBD1,CASSLDVGQGRAEAFF,TGTGCCAGCAGCTTAGATGTGGGACAGGGGCGGGCTGAAGCTTTCTTT
16,-,TRBV23-1,TRBJ2-2,TRBD1,CASSPPGGANTGELFF,TGCGCCAGCAGCCCACCAGGGGGAGCGAACACCGGGGAGCTGTTTTTT
15,few,TRBV4-3,TRBJ2-5,-,CASSQDPRGGETQYF,TGCGCCAGCAGCCAAGATCCTAGGGGGGGGGAGACCCAGTACTTC
15,-,TRBV4-1,TRBJ2-3,TRBD2,CASSQALAGGPAQYF,TGCGCCAGCAGCCAAGCACTAGCGGGAGGGCCTGCGCAGTATTTT
16,-,TRBV6-1,TRBJ1-2,-,CASSEALVGANYGYTF,TGTGCCAGCAGTGAAGCGCTCGTAGGGGCCAACTATGGCTACACCTTC
12,once,TRBV6-5,TRBJ2-3,-,CASSPTGDTQYF,TGTGCCAGCAGTCCGACAGGAGATACGCAGTATTTT
14,-,TRBV11-2,TRBJ2-1,-,CASSRGVDYNEQFF,TGTGCCAGCAGCCGCGGGGTCGACTACAATGAGCAGTTCTTC
17,-,TRBV5-4,TRBJ1-1,-,CASSRGGTRGMNTEAFF,TGTGCCAGCAGCCGCGGGGGGACCCGCGGAATGAACACTGAAGCTTTCTTT
13,-,TRBV27,TRBJ2-5,-,CASSPDLRGTQYF,TGTGCCAGCAGCCCCGACCTACGGGGGACCCAGTACTTC
13,-,TRBV24-1,TRBJ1-4,-,CATSSTVGEKLFF,TGTGCCACCAGTTCGACAGTGGGTGAAAAACTGTTTTTT